Presented here are 16 T cell receptor beta chains from one specimen sequenced in a study of blood T cell repertoires in COVID-19 (dated by TCRdb to about 2020). The library relied on the immunoSEQ multiplex PCR assay. TCRdb took over this immuneACCESS table, retaining in-frame rearrangements with V and J assigned. Such tables are incomplete; in checked studies, under half of the missing clones stem from an unresolved V gene, and the remainder is unexplained. The sample records about half a million clones, 80% to 90% of which are singletons. Under 9.5% of the sample belongs to the ten largest clones. The sample consisted of PBMCs or T cells enriched from blood (not recorded which). These receptors all stem from an older woman who had recovered from COVID-19.

The V call is TRBV11-2, the J call TRBJ2-5; unclear D gene. Trimming took off 2 bases at V and 1 base at J, with 11 bases between the two ends. CDR3 length: 15 residues. Germline V gene sequence: CDR1 SGHAT, CDR2 FQNNGV. CDR3 bases: TGTGCCAGCAGCTTATACCCAGGCTCCCAAGAGACCCAGTACTTC. It specifies CASSLYPGSQETQYF.

The chain recombines TRBV5-1 with TRBJ2-5, with D possibly TRBD2 on 6 matching bases. The germline V gene has CDR1 SGHRS and CDR2 YFSETQ. Between the trimmed V and J ends, which lost 4 bases and 4 bases, there was a span of 14 bases. The CDR3 has 14 amino acids. The CDR3 DNA sequence: TGCGCCAGCAGCCGTACGGGGGACCGAGAGACCCAGTACTTC. Its translation is CASSRTGDRETQYF.

This chain connects TRBV12-3 or TRBV12-4 to TRBJ1-2; no firm D call. Trimming shortened V by 5 bases and J by 2 bases, and 9 bases separated the two germline ends. This CDR3 has 13 amino acids. CDR3 coding DNA: TGTGCCAGCAGTCCAGGCGACAACTATGGCTACACCTTC. As protein: CASSPGDNYGYTF.

The rearrangement links TRBV30 to TRBJ1-1; D ambiguous. CDR3 length equals 13 residues. Germline V gene lookup returns CDR1 GTSNPN and CDR2 SVGIG (reference sequence). Trimming removed 1 base at V and 5 bases at J, with 11 bases between. The CDR3 reads CAWSASMRTEAFF. DNA for the CDR3: TGTGCCTGGAGTGCGTCCATGAGGACTGAAGCTTTCTTT.

V and J are TRBV9 and TRBJ1-6, with D tentatively TRBD1 (6 bases). This CDR3 spans 14 amino acids. The germline CDR1 and CDR2 sequences are SGDLS and YYNGEE. Deletions cut 0 bases from V and 9 bases from J, with 10 bases between. The CDR3 sequence is CASSVEGDTSPLHF. CDR3 coding DNA: TGTGCCAGCAGCGTAGAGGGGGACACTTCACCCCTCCACTTT.

The V call is TRBV5-6, the J call TRBJ2-3, with 7 bases fitting TRBD1. CDR3 length: 19 amino acids. The V and J ends lost 3 bases and 2 bases, in that order; junction bases with no gene match: 18. Per germline, CDR1 SGHDT and CDR2 YYEEEE. Written as DNA, the CDR3 is TGTGCCAGCAGCTACCCGGGACAGAACTTTGTGGCACTCACAGATACGCAGTATTTT. Amino acid sequence: CASSYPGQNFVALTDTQYF.

V and J are TRBV6-5 and TRBJ1-6; D gene ambiguous. V shed 6 bases and J shed 3 bases, with 12 bases lying between them. The CDR3 sequence is 15 residues long. Per the germline V gene, CDR1 is MNHEY and CDR2 is SVGAGI. The CDR3 coding sequence is TGTGCCAGCAGGGGCGAAGTTCTCTATAATTCACCCCTCCACTTT. This translates into CASRGEVLYNSPLHF.

This chain connects TRBV2 to TRBJ2-2, with 8 bases matching TRBD2. The CDR3 consists of 15 residues. V lost 8 bases to trimming and J lost 1 base; unmatched junction nucleotides: 6. CDR1 and CDR2 (germline): SNHLY, FYNNEI. The CDR3 loop reads CASGSGTLNTGELFF. The CDR3 coding sequence is TGTGCCAGCGGTAGCGGGACATTGAACACCGGGGAGCTGTTTTTT.

This chain uses TRBV19 with TRBJ1-2; TRBD1 might be the D (6 bases). The CDR3 consists of 14 residues. Germline V gene sequence: CDR1 LNHDA, CDR2 SQIVND (reference sequence). The V end was cut by 7 bases, the J end by 4 bases, with 16 bases between. The DNA of the CDR3 is TGTGCCAGTACATCCACAGGGATTACCTATGGCTACACCTTC. Protein sequence: CASTSTGITYGYTF.

The V and J genes are TRBV28 and TRBJ2-7; 9 bases align to TRBD1. V dropped 5 bases and J dropped 3; count of bases not matched to a gene: 8. The germline V gene encodes CDR1 MDHEN and CDR2 SYDVKM. This CDR3 has 15 residues. For the CDR3, the DNA is TGTGCCAGCAGTACGGCCGGGACAGGGTTCTACGAGCAGTACTTC. It codes for CASSTAGTGFYEQYF.

The chain combines TRBV19 with TRBJ2-7; the D is unclear. Germline lookup yields CDR1 LNHDA and CDR2 SQIVND (reference sequence). The CDR3 runs 16 residues. Trimming stripped 6 bases from V and 2 bases from J, with 20 bases between. CDR3 loop: CASRETVSARAYEQYF. CDR3 bases: TGTGCCAGTAGGGAAACTGTGTCAGCTAGAGCCTACGAGCAGTACTTC.

This sequence joins TRBV2 and TRBJ2-2, with D perhaps matching TRBD1 (5 bases). V gave up 6 bases and J gave up 5 bases, with 22 bases separating them. This CDR3 is 17 amino acids long. CDR1 is SNHLY and CDR2 is FYNNEI in the germline V gene. The CDR3 region has the DNA TGTGCCAGCAGAGGGGCCCCGCCGGTTTTAGGGACCGGGGAGCTGTTTTTT. Protein sequence: CASRGAPPVLGTGELFF.

The rearrangement joins TRBV6-1 to TRBJ2-7, with 7 bases matching TRBD1. The CDR3 is 14 amino acids. The V segment lost 0 bases and the J segment 6 bases; nucleotides outside the gene matches: 5. Germline loops: CDR1 MNHNS, CDR2 SASEGT. This chain's CDR3 is CASSEADREIEQYV. DNA of the CDR3: TGTGCCAGCAGTGAAGCCGACAGGGAAATCGAGCAGTACGTC.

The rearrangement joins TRBV5-1 to TRBJ1-4, with TRBD1 matching 7 bases. Germline V gene sequence: CDR1 SGHRS, CDR2 YFSETQ. The CDR3 is made up of 17 amino acids. V dropped 4 bases and J dropped 4; count of bases not matched to a gene: 13. For the CDR3, the DNA is TGCGCCAGCAGCACCCGACAGGGCGGGGTCGGTAATGAAAAACTGTTTTTT. It translates to CASSTRQGGVGNEKLFF.

This clone has only one observation. The V call is TRBV11-2, the J call TRBJ2-6; D remains ambiguous. This CDR3 comprises 15 residues. With 1 base removed from V and 0 bases from J, the gap between germline ends came to 4 bases. Looked up from germline, CDR1 is SGHAT and CDR2 is FQNNGV. In DNA, the CDR3 is TGTGCCAGCAGCTTAGTAGCCTCTGGGGCCAACGTCCTGACTTTC. Translated: CASSLVASGANVLTF.

The chain couples TRBV5-1 to TRBJ1-1, with D unclear. CDR3 length: 15 amino acids. The germline V and J ends were trimmed by 0 bases and 6 bases, with 15 bases remaining between them. Germline CDR1 and CDR2: SGHRS and YFSETQ. In DNA, the CDR3 is TGCGCCAGCAGCTTGGCCCGATACCGAGGCGCTGAAGCTTTCTTT. Translated, it gives CASSLARYRGAEAFF.